A selection of T cell receptor beta chains follows, all from one sample in a study of CD8+CD57+ T cells in acquired aplastic anemia. MiXCR, applied by TCRdb to the reads, yields one record per CDR3 protein. The repertoire has 90,000 to 120,000 distinct CDR3 sequences, 40% to 65% of them found once; the top ten carry 30% to 40%. The sequenced sample consisted of sorted CD4+, CD8+, or CD8+CD57+ T cells (not recorded which) from PBMCs. These receptors all stem from a human donor in good health, serving as a control. CDR3s include the opening cysteine and the closing phenylalanine or tryptophan. Fields, in order: J gene, V gene, D gene, clone size, CDR3 DNA, CDR3 protein. A D gene is named only where the DNA matches it firmly. Expanded clones are given a class, and other clones once, few, many or no size at all.

j_call: TRBJ2-1; v_call: TRBV4-2; d_call: TRBD2; clone_size: many; cdr3_nt: TGTGCCAGCAGCCAAGAGAGCGGGGGGGCGGGTGAGCAGTTCTTC; cdr3_aa: CASSQESGGAGEQFF
j_call: TRBJ2-2; v_call: TRBV19; d_call: NA; clone_size: few; cdr3_nt: TGTGCCAGTAAGAAGGGGGAGTGGACCGGGGAGCTGTTTTTT; cdr3_aa: CASKKGEWTGELFF
j_call: TRBJ1-2; v_call: TRBV4-1; d_call: TRBD1; clone_size: NA; cdr3_nt: TGCGCCAGCAGCCAAGATGAAGGGACAGGGGTCTATGGCTACACCTTC; cdr3_aa: CASSQDEGTGVYGYTF
j_call: TRBJ2-1; v_call: TRBV10-1; d_call: NA; clone_size: once; cdr3_nt: TGCGCCAGCAGTGGGAGAACGGGGGAGACCTACAATGAGCAGTTCTTC; cdr3_aa: CASSGRTGETYNEQFF
j_call: TRBJ2-1; v_call: TRBV7-8; d_call: TRBD2; clone_size: NA; cdr3_nt: TGTGCTAGCAGCTTAGAGCGGGGGTACTACAATGAGCAGTTCTTC; cdr3_aa: CASSLERGYYNEQFF
j_call: TRBJ1-2; v_call: TRBV2; d_call: NA; clone_size: NA; cdr3_nt: TGTGCCAGCAGCGCCGACACCTTGAACTATGGCTACACCTTC; cdr3_aa: CASSADTLNYGYTF
j_call: TRBJ2-5; v_call: TRBV7-8; d_call: TRBD2; clone_size: NA; cdr3_nt: TGTGCCAGCAGCTTAGGGACTAGCGGGGGGCTCCAAGAGACCCAGTACTTC; cdr3_aa: CASSLGTSGGLQETQYF
j_call: TRBJ2-5; v_call: TRBV7-9; d_call: NA; clone_size: NA; cdr3_nt: TGTGCCAGCAGCAACCAGAGAGAGACCCAGTACTTC; cdr3_aa: CASSNQRETQYF
j_call: TRBJ2-6; v_call: TRBV19; d_call: NA; clone_size: NA; cdr3_nt: TGTGCCAGTAGTGGGTCTGGGGCCAACGTCCTGACTTTC; cdr3_aa: CASSGSGANVLTF
j_call: TRBJ2-4; v_call: TRBV10-3; d_call: TRBD2; clone_size: NA; cdr3_nt: TGTGCCAGCCTGAGTCGGGGGGGGCCACAGGACATTCAGTACTTC; cdr3_aa: CASLSRGGPQDIQYF
j_call: TRBJ2-5; v_call: TRBV14; d_call: NA; clone_size: NA; cdr3_nt: TGTGCCAGCAGCCAAGATCTGGGAAGAGAGACCCAGTACTTC; cdr3_aa: CASSQDLGRETQYF
j_call: TRBJ2-5; v_call: TRBV24-1; d_call: TRBD2; clone_size: once; cdr3_nt: TGTGCCAGCAGTGTAGCGGGGGCCTCCCAGGAGACCCAGTACTTC; cdr3_aa: CASSVAGASQETQYF
j_call: TRBJ1-2; v_call: TRBV10-2; d_call: NA; clone_size: NA; cdr3_nt: TGCGCCAGCACCCTCAGTGGGGGGGGCGCCAACTATGGCTACACCTTC; cdr3_aa: CASTLSGGGANYGYTF
j_call: TRBJ2-7; v_call: TRBV25-1; d_call: TRBD1; clone_size: many; cdr3_nt: TGTGCCAGCAGCTCCGGGACAGGGGGCTCCTCCGAGCAGTACTTC; cdr3_aa: CASSSGTGGSSEQYF
j_call: TRBJ2-5; v_call: TRBV28; d_call: NA; clone_size: many; cdr3_nt: TGTGCCAGCAGTTTGTGGGACTCCCTCCAAGAGACCCAGTACTTC; cdr3_aa: CASSLWDSLQETQYF
j_call: TRBJ1-1; v_call: TRBV25-1; d_call: NA; clone_size: many; cdr3_nt: TGTGCCAGCGGAGAAACCGATAACACTGAAGCTTTCTTT; cdr3_aa: CASGETDNTEAFF